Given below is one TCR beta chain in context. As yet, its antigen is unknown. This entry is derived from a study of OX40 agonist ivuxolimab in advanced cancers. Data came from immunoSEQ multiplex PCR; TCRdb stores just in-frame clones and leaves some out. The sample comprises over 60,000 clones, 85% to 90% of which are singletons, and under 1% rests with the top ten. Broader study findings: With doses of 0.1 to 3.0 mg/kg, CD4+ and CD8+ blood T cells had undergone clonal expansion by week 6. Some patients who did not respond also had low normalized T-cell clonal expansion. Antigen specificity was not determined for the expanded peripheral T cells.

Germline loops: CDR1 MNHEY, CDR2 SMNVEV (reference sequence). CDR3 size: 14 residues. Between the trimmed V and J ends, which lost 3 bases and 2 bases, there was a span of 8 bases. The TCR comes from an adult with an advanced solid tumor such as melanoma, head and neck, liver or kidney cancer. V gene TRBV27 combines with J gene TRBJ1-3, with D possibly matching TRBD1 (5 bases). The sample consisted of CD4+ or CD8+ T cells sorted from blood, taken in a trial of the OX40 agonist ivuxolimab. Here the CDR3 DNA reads TGTGCCAGCAGTTTTCTAGGGGCTGGAAACACCATATATTTT. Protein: CASSFLGAGNTIYF.